The 24 T cell receptor beta chains below come from one sample, sequenced in a study of control samples from healthy donors and cancer patients. Produced via immunoSEQ multiplex PCR; TCRdb's table is partial and in-frame only. The repertoire includes approximately 160,000 clones, roughly 93% of them detected once, and roughly 3.9% sits in the top ten. Material for sequencing was blood. The receptor source for this set is a woman aged 60 to 75 in good health.

The chain has TRBV24-1 and TRBJ2-1; TRBD2 might be the D (5 bases). This CDR3 is 15 amino acids long. Trimming took 3 bases from V and 9 from J, leaving 17 bases between them. The germline V gene encodes CDR1 KGHDR and CDR2 SFDVKD. The CDR3 DNA reads as TGTGCCACCAGTGATCATACTCTTCAGGCGGGTGAGCAGTTCTTC. Amino acid sequence: CATSDHTLQAGEQFF.

The V call is TRBV27, the J call TRBJ1-5; D gene uncertain. The CDR3 is 13 residues long. Germline-derived CDR1 and CDR2 are MNHEY and SMNVEV (reference sequence). Trimming left V 6 bases short and J 0 bases short, with 6 bases between. This chain's CDR3 is CASSLVSNQPQHF. The DNA for the CDR3 is TGTGCCAGCAGCCTAGTTAGCAATCAGCCCCAGCATTTT.

This sequence joins TRBV5-1 and TRBJ1-1; no definite D call. Germline CDR1 reads SGHRS; CDR2 reads YFSETQ. The CDR3 has 16 residues. Trimming shortened V by 1 base and J by 0 bases, and 13 bases separated the two germline ends. CDR3 in amino acids: CASSLRPGAMNTEAFF. The CDR3 DNA is TGCGCCAGCAGCTTGAGGCCAGGAGCCATGAACACTGAAGCTTTCTTT.

The chain has TRBV5-1 and TRBJ1-1; 9 nucleotides match TRBD1. With 3 bases clipped from V and 1 base from J, the junction kept 10 bases outside the gene matches. CDR1 SGHRS and CDR2 YFSETQ come from the germline V gene. The CDR3 consists of 17 residues. This CDR3 reads CASSSPVTGGGNTEAFF. CDR3 coding DNA: TGCGCCAGCAGCTCTCCTGTTACAGGGGGCGGGAACACTGAAGCTTTCTTT.

The chain couples TRBV4-3 to TRBJ1-1; TRBD1 matches 10 bases. V shed 4 bases and J 5 bases; nucleotides not matched to a gene: 4. Germline-derived CDR1 and CDR2 are LGHNA and YSLEER. The CDR3 has 14 amino acids. CDR3 nucleotides: TGCGCCAGCAGCCCCCGGGACAGGGGTACTGAAGCTTTCTTT. This codes for CASSPRDRGTEAFF.

This chain connects TRBV30 to TRBJ2-3, with TRBD1 matching over 7 bases. Germline CDR1 reads GTSNPN; CDR2 reads SVGIG (reference sequence). The V gene end was trimmed by 1 base and the J gene end by 4 bases; junction bases not matched to a gene: 8. The CDR3 length is 15 residues. CDR3: CAWSATGKGSDTQYF. CDR3 in DNA: TGTGCCTGGAGTGCGACAGGGAAGGGGTCAGATACGCAGTATTTT.

V gene TRBV5-4 combines with J gene TRBJ1-1; D gene uncertain. V lost 2 bases, J lost 2 bases, and 19 bases lay in between. The CDR3 is 17 amino acids. Per the germline V gene, CDR1 is SGHNT and CDR2 is YYREEE (reference sequence). CDR3 loop: CASSLGSSVTKNTEAFF. The DNA of the CDR3 is TGTGCCAGCAGCTTAGGATCCTCCGTGACGAAAAACACTGAAGCTTTCTTT.

The chain employs TRBV29-1 and TRBJ2-5, with TRBD2 matching 8 bases. Germline trimming cut 4 bases from V and 5 bases from J; bases unmatched to any gene: 6. The CDR3 contains 13 residues. The V gene's germline CDR1 is SQVTM and CDR2 ANQGSEA. The CDR3 sequence: CSVAGTRLETQYF. CDR3 nucleotides: TGCAGCGTTGCCGGGACTAGACTGGAGACCCAGTACTTC.

The rearrangement uses TRBV20-1 and TRBJ1-4; D ambiguous. Germline CDR1 DFQATT, CDR2 SNEGSKA (reference sequence). The CDR3 has 14 residues. Between the trimmed V and J ends, which lost 3 bases and 0 bases, there was a span of 8 bases. The CDR3 loop reads CSASTRATNEKLFF. CDR3 nucleotide sequence: TGCAGTGCTAGTACGAGAGCAACTAATGAAAAACTGTTTTTT.

The chain joins TRBV19 to TRBJ1-1, with 10 bases that match TRBD1. Looked up from germline, CDR1 is LNHDA and CDR2 is SQIVND (reference sequence). This CDR3 is built from 15 residues. Trimming removed 7 bases from V and 3 bases from J; junction bases left unmatched: 8. CDR3 sequence (DNA): TGTGCCAGTATTGTACCGGGACAGGGGTACACTGAAGCTTTCTTT. It encodes CASIVPGQGYTEAFF.

The chain carries TRBV6-5 and TRBJ2-3; TRBD2 might be the D (6 bases). In germline, CDR1 is MNHEY, CDR2 SVGAGI. V lost 7 bases and J lost 5, with 19 bases in between. The CDR3 consists of 15 residues. The CDR3 nucleotides read TGTGCCAGCAAGCGGACGGGACTCGGGGGAGATACGCAGTATTTT. This gives the protein CASKRTGLGGDTQYF.

The chain links TRBV7-8 to TRBJ1-5; no reliable D call. The CDR3 loop spans 14 amino acids. V lost 2 bases and J 7 bases, leaving 12 bases between the germline ends. Germline CDR1 is SGHVS and CDR2 is FQNEAQ. CDR3 sequence: CASSLTDETQPQHF. CDR3 bases: TGTGCCAGCAGCTTAACGGATGAAACGCAGCCCCAGCATTTT.

The chain is built from TRBV5-1 and TRBJ1-6; 7 positions agree with TRBD1. Germline V CDR1 and CDR2: SGHRS, YFSETQ. CDR3 length: 15 amino acids. The junction had 4 bases not matched to a gene; V was cut back by 0 bases and J by 7 bases. The CDR3, as DNA: TGCGCCAGCAGCTTGGCGGGACAGCAAAATTCACCCCTCCACTTT. This translates into CASSLAGQQNSPLHF.

The chain uses TRBV6-2 or TRBV6-3 and TRBJ1-1, with D hard to call. Germline-derived CDR1 and CDR2 are MNHEY and SVGEGT. Trimming shortened V by 6 bases and J by 1 base, and 18 bases separated the two germline ends. The CDR3 runs to 16 residues. CDR3 in DNA: TGTGCCAGCAGCCTCGACTTGACACCACCGAACACTGAAGCTTTCTTT. Amino acid sequence: CASSLDLTPPNTEAFF.

This sequence joins TRBV18 and TRBJ1-1; D perhaps matches TRBD1 (5 bases). The germline gives CDR1 KGHSH, CDR2 LQKENI. V lost 2 bases, J lost 4 bases, and 14 bases lay in between. This CDR3 is built from 15 residues. The CDR3 DNA reads as TGTGCCAGCTCACCAACACAGGAATTCACCACTGAAGCTTTCTTT. This codes for CASSPTQEFTTEAFF.

CDR3 bases: TGCAGCGTTGAACGCGGGTCCGGGAACACTGAAGCTTTCTTT. This codes for CSVERGSGNTEAFF. The chain recombines TRBV29-1 with TRBJ1-1; D is unresolved. Germline V gives CDR1 SQVTM, CDR2 ANQGSEA. This CDR3 is 14 amino acids long. Trimming left V 2 bases short and J 1 base short, with 11 bases between.

V is TRBV5-5 and J is TRBJ2-1; D not certain. Looked up from germline, CDR1 is SGHKS and CDR2 is YYEKEE (reference sequence). This CDR3 contains 12 residues. V was cut by 6 bases and J by 6 bases, with 10 bases left in between. CDR3 sequence reads: CASTLPSNEQFF. CDR3 nucleotides: TGTGCCAGCACCCTACCTTCCAATGAGCAGTTCTTC. Complete variable domain (other parts from reference TRBV5-5 and TRBJ2-1): DAGVTQSPTHLIKTRGQQVTLRCSPISGHKSVSWYQQVLGQGPQFIFQYYEKEERGRGNFPDRFSARQFPNYSSELNVNALLLGDSALYLCASTLPSNEQFFGPGTRLTVL.

V and J are TRBV10-1 and TRBJ2-1, with 8 positions matching TRBD1. Germline lookup yields CDR1 WNHNN and CDR2 SYGVQD (reference sequence). V was pared by 5 bases and J by 6 bases, with 6 bases of the junction left unmatched. The CDR3 contains 14 residues. CDR3 amino acids: CASSSSDRGNEQFF. CDR3 DNA sequence: TGCGCCAGCAGTTCCTCCGACAGGGGCAATGAGCAGTTCTTC.

The chain recombines TRBV19 with TRBJ1-1; no firm D call. The germline V gene encodes CDR1 LNHDA and CDR2 SQIVND (reference sequence). V shed 10 bases and J shed 2 bases, with 8 bases lying between them. CDR3 length: 11 amino acids. The DNA for the CDR3 is TGTGCCACTCAACACAACACTGAAGCTTTCTTT. It codes for CATQHNTEAFF.

The chain links TRBV3-1 (or the pseudogene TRBV3-2) to TRBJ2-3; 7 bases map to TRBD2. V lost 3 bases, J lost 3 bases, and 6 bases stayed unmatched. The CDR3 spans 15 residues. The germline gives CDR1 LGHDT, CDR2 YNNKEL (reference sequence). CDR3 DNA sequence: TGTGCCAGCAGCCACTACCCGGGGGGAACAGATACGCAGTATTTT. Translating it yields CASSHYPGGTDTQYF.

The J gene is TRBJ2-7, the V gene TRBV4-1, with D possibly being TRBD1 (6 bases). The CDR3 runs to 15 residues. V was pared by 4 bases and J by 3 bases, with 16 bases between. Looked up from germline, CDR1 is MGHRA and CDR2 is YSYEKL. CDR3 nucleotide sequence: TGCGCCAGCAGCCCAATCGACCAGGGGATCTACGAGCAGTACTTC. Its translation: CASSPIDQGIYEQYF.

The chain employs TRBV19 and TRBJ2-1, with unresolved D. Per the germline V gene, CDR1 is LNHDA and CDR2 is SQIVND (reference sequence). Trimming took off 7 bases at V and 9 bases at J, with 10 bases between the two ends. The CDR3 is 11 amino acids. The CDR3 spells CASTLLGEQFF. CDR3 nucleotide sequence: TGTGCCAGTACCCTACTCGGTGAGCAGTTCTTC.

The chain recombines TRBV4-3 with TRBJ2-3; 8 nucleotides line up with TRBD2. V lost 0 bases, J lost 3 bases, and 5 bases stayed unmatched. Germline CDR1 and CDR2: LGHNA and YSLEER. CDR3 size: 16 residues. The CDR3 DNA reads TGCGCCAGCAGCCAAGATCTCGGGGGGGGGACAGATACGCAGTATTTT. Encoded protein: CASSQDLGGGTDTQYF.

This chain joins TRBV5-1 and TRBJ2-7; TRBD2 agrees at 13 bases. J was trimmed by 3 bases and V by 1 base; bases with no gene match: 7. This CDR3 is 17 amino acids long. From germline, CDR1 is SGHRS and CDR2 YFSETQ. The CDR3 reads CASSLLSGLAGVYEQYF. The CDR3 DNA is TGCGCCAGCAGCTTGTTGAGTGGACTAGCGGGGGTCTACGAGCAGTACTTC.